The text below deals with one T cell receptor (beta chain). This sample is drawn from a study of blood T cell repertoires in COVID-19. In the study overall: In each case, the material was cDNA or gDNA derived from T cells, B-cell-depleted T cells, or PBMCs.

CDR1 is SGHRS, CDR2 YFSETQ, per germline. Trimming cost V 1 base and J 3 bases, with 7 bases left between them. CDR3 length: 13 amino acids. Measured with immunoSEQ multiplex PCR; TCRdb has only the in-frame clones, and not every one. Of about 74,000 clones listed, roughly nine tenths are singletons. The J gene is TRBJ1-1, the V gene TRBV5-1, with unresolved D. Sequenced input: peripheral blood. The TCR sequence derives from a human donor in a cohort sampled during active COVID-19. This chain's CDR3 is CASSLYGDTEAFF. The DNA for the CDR3 is TGCGCCAGCAGCTTGTACGGGGACACTGAAGCTTTCTTT.